A single sample gave rise to the 9 T cell receptor beta chains below, sequenced in a study of blood T cell repertoires in COVID-19. Some clones are missing from TCRdb's copy, which holds only in-frame ones; the method was immunoSEQ multiplex PCR. There are roughly 140,000 clones in the sample; 84% occur only once, and 10% to 13% lies in the top ten. Sequenced material: peripheral blood. Receptors were obtained from a man in his sixties with active or convalescent COVID-19.

V gene TRBV7-2 combines with J gene TRBJ1-2, with D perhaps TRBD1 (5 bases). CDR1 is SGHTA and CDR2 is FQGNSA in the germline V gene. The CDR3 is made up of 15 amino acids. V was cut by 0 bases and J by 4 bases, with 12 bases left in between. CDR3 in amino acids: CASSLAWGDGYGYTF. The CDR3 nucleotides read TGTGCCAGCAGCTTAGCGTGGGGCGACGGCTATGGCTACACCTTC.

This clone occurred once. The chain combines TRBV24-1 with TRBJ2-3, with 9 bases aligning to TRBD1. The V gene's germline CDR1 is KGHDR and CDR2 SFDVKD. The CDR3 has 17 residues. Unmatched junction bases numbered 10, after V lost 3 bases and J lost 4 bases. This CDR3 reads CATSDAGTGRGPDTQYF. CDR3 bases: TGTGCCACCAGTGATGCGGGGACAGGGAGGGGCCCAGATACGCAGTATTTT.

This clone was seen more than once but under ten times. The chain uses TRBV12-3 or TRBV12-4 and TRBJ2-1; D unresolved. CDR3 size: 12 residues. Trimming took off 3 bases at V and 10 bases at J, with 10 bases between the two ends. The CDR3 nucleotides read TGTGCCAGCAGTTTGAGTCCCTCCGAGCAGTTCTTC. This translates into CASSLSPSEQFF.

A word on this clone: Other DNA sequences in this sample translate to the same CDR3. The J gene is TRBJ1-1, the V gene TRBV27, with D perhaps matching TRBD1 (6 bases). The CDR3 length is 13 residues. Per the germline V gene, CDR1 is MNHEY and CDR2 is SMNVEV (reference sequence). The V end lost 5 bases, the J end lost 5 bases, and 12 bases lay between the germline ends. In DNA form, the CDR3 reads TGTGCCAGCAGTACAGGGATGGGGACTGAAGCTTTCTTT. This codes for CASSTGMGTEAFF.

DNA for the CDR3: TGTGCCTGGGGGAACGGACCGGCGGGAGACAAGAGGGAGACCCAGTACTTC. It specifies CAWGNGPAGDKRETQYF. The chain couples TRBV30 to TRBJ2-5; 7 bases line up with TRBD2. Germline V gives CDR1 GTSNPN, CDR2 SVGIG (reference sequence). Germline trimming cut 5 bases from V and 5 bases from J; bases unmatched to any gene: 20. This CDR3 region has 17 residues.

The rearrangement joins TRBV27 to TRBJ1-6, with D perhaps matching TRBD1 (5 bases). The CDR3 spans 16 residues. V dropped 6 bases and J dropped 6 bases, with 18 bases sitting between them. Germline CDR1 and CDR2: MNHEY and SMNVEV (reference sequence). The chain's CDR3 is CASSRQSGSRNSPLHF. The CDR3 DNA reads TGTGCCAGCAGCCGACAATCAGGGTCTCGTAATTCACCCCTCCACTTT.

This chain joins TRBV19 and TRBJ1-5, with a tentative D call TRBD1 (5 bases). Germline V gene data show CDR1 as LNHDA and CDR2 as SQIVND (reference sequence). The CDR3 spans 15 residues. The germline V and J ends were trimmed by 3 bases and 0 bases, with 9 bases remaining between them. The CDR3 sequence: CASSINRNSNQPQHF. As DNA, the CDR3 is TGTGCCAGTAGTATTAACAGGAATAGCAATCAGCCCCAGCATTTT.

This clone was picked up one time. The chain is built from TRBV2 and TRBJ1-6; D ambiguous. V dropped 7 bases and J dropped 5 bases, with 15 bases sitting between them. The CDR3 consists of 15 residues. Germline-derived CDR1 and CDR2 are SNHLY and FYNNEI. The CDR3 coding sequence is TGTGCCAGCAAGTCGTCCGGTCTGGATAATTCACCCCTCCACTTT. It is translated as CASKSSGLDNSPLHF.

J is TRBJ2-3 and V is TRBV19, with D possibly TRBD2 on 6 matching bases. Germline V lookup: CDR1 LNHDA, CDR2 SQIVND (reference sequence). The CDR3 extends over 16 amino acids. The V and J ends lost 6 bases and 1 base respectively, with 17 bases between them. The CDR3 nucleotides are TGTGCCAGTAGCAGGATTGGAGGGGTTCGCACAGATACGCAGTATTTT. Translating it yields CASSRIGGVRTDTQYF.